Described below is a single TCR beta chain sequence and its context. The germline V gene has CDR1 SGHTA and CDR2 FQGNSA. The CDR3 loop spans 14 amino acids. The V segment lost 5 bases and the J segment 8 bases; nucleotides outside the gene matches: 8. Up to roughly 2 ug genomic DNA was used for TCRB CDR3 amplification. The repertoire was sequenced with immunoSEQ multiplex PCR; TCRdb's copy has only in-frame clones and lacks some. The sample has 75,000 to 95,000 clones, 75% to 85% seen once. This entry belongs to a study of glioma-infiltrating T cells after dendritic cell vaccination. Overall study context: Dendritic cell vaccination trial patients had either newly diagnosed or recurrent glioblastoma.

Time point specified: after dendritic cell vaccination, including at tumor progression/relapse. The TCR comes from a human donor with glioblastoma. The sample in question was blood, obtained after dendritic cell vaccination. This sequence joins TRBV7-2 and TRBJ1-4, with 7 bases that match TRBD1. The CDR3: CASSPQGSGEKLFF. CDR3 in DNA: TGTGCCAGCAGCCCACAGGGGTCGGGAGAAAAACTGTTTTTT.